This T cell receptor beta chain is from a study of cytomegalovirus exposure and HLA in healthy donors. As to this clone: Its antigen is unknown.

The V end was cut by 0 bases, the J end by 6 bases, with 9 bases between. This CDR3 spans 13 amino acids. The assay was immunoSEQ multiplex PCR, and TCRdb's table has in-frame clones only and misses some. The table has about 250,000 clones, more than 75% seen once; the top ten hold around 3%. Notes on the study in general: A classifier reportedly called cytomegalovirus status with high sensitivity and specificity.

The origin of this receptor is a man younger than 30 in good health and CMV-seronegative. The chain links TRBV23-1 to TRBJ2-7; D may be TRBD1 (5 bases). TRBV23-1 is an open reading frame, and its role is uncertain. Sequencing was carried out using PBMCs. CDR3 nucleotides: TGCGCCAGCAGTCAATCGGCAGGGCCCGAGCAGTACTTC. Amino acids: CASSQSAGPEQYF.